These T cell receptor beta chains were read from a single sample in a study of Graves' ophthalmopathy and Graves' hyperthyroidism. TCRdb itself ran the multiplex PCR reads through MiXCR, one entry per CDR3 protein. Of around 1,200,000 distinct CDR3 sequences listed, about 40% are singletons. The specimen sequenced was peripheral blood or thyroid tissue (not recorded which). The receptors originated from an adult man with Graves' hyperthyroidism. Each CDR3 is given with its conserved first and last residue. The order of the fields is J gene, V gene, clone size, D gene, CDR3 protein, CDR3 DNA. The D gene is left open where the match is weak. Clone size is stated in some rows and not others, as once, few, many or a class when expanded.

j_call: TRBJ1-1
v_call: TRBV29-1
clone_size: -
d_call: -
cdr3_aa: CSGRRERTEAFF
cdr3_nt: TGCAGCGGCAGGAGGGAGCGGACTGAAGCTTTCTTT

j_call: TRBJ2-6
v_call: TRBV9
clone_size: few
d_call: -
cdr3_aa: CASRGRRVSGANVLTF
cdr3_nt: TGTGCCAGCAGGGGCAGGAGAGTCTCTGGGGCCAACGTCCTGACTTTC

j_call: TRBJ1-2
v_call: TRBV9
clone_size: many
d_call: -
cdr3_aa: CASSVEQNYGYTF
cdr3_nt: TGTGCCAGCAGCGTAGAACAGAACTATGGCTACACCTTC

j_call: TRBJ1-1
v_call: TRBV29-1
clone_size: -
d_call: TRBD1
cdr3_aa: CSRGTENTEAFF
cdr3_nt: TGCAGCAGGGGGACAGAGAACACTGAAGCTTTCTTT

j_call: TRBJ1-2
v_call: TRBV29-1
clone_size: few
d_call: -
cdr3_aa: CSVGSRGYGYTF
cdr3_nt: TGCAGCGTTGGGTCCCGGGGCTATGGCTACACCTTC

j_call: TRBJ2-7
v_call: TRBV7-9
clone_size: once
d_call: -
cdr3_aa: CASSWGASSYEQYF
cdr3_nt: TGTGCCAGCAGTTGGGGGGCTTCTTCCTACGAGCAGTACTTC

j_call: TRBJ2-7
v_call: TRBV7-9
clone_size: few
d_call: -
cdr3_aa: CASTKTGSPAGEQYF
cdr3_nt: TGTGCCAGCACTAAGACAGGTTCACCGGCGGGCGAGCAGTACTTC

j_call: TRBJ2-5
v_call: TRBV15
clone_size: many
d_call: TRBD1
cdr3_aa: CATSRDPPGGGQETQYF
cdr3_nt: TGTGCCACCAGCAGAGATCCGCCAGGGGGCGGACAAGAGACCCAGTACTTC

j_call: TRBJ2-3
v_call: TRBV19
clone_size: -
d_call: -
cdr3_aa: CASSIAQDPSDTQYF
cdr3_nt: TGTGCCAGTAGTATAGCTCAGGATCCCTCAGATACGCAGTATTTT

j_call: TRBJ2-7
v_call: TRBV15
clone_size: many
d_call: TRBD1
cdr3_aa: CATSGTDRGFYEQYF
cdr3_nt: TGTGCCACCAGCGGTACAGACAGGGGGTTCTACGAGCAGTACTTC

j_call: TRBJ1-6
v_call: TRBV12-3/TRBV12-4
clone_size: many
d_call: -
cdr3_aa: CASSLDDISNNSPLHF
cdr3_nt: TGTGCCAGCAGTTTAGACGATATCAGTAATAATTCACCCCTCCACTTT

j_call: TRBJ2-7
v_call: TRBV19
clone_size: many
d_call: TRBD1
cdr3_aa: CASSIGRGLYEQYF
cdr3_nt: TGTGCCAGTAGTATCGGCAGGGGGCTCTACGAGCAGTACTTC

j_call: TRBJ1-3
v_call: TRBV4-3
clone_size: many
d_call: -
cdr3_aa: CASSQGQASGNTIYF
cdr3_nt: TGCGCCAGCAGCCAAGGACAGGCGAGTGGAAACACCATATATTTT

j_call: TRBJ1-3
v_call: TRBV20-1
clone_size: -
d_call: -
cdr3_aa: CSARVLTGNTIYF
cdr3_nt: TGCAGTGCTAGAGTACTGACTGGAAACACCATATATTTT

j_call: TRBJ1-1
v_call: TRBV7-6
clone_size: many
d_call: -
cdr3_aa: CASSLPYRVGTEAFF
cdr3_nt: TGTGCCAGCAGCCTCCCCTACAGGGTCGGGACTGAAGCTTTCTTT

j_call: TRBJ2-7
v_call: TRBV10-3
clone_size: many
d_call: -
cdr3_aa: CAISEPETGVSYEQYF
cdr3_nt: TGTGCCATCAGTGAGCCTGAGACAGGCGTGTCCTACGAGCAGTACTTC

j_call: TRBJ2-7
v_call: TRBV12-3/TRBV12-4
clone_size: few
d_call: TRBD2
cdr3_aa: CASSPTSASYEQYF
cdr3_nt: TGTGCCAGCAGTCCCACTAGCGCATCCTACGAGCAGTACTTC

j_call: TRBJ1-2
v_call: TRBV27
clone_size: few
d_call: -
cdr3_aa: CASSLIGASSYGYTF
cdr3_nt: TGTGCCAGCAGTTTAATCGGCGCCAGCTCGTATGGCTACACCTTC

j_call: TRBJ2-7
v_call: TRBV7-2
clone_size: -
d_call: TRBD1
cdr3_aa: CASSFRTGGDYEQYF
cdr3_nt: TGTGCCAGCAGCTTCCGGACAGGGGGAGACTACGAGCAGTACTTC

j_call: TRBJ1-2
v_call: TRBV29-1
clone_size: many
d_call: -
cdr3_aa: CSVEGSENRYGYTF
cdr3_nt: TGCAGCGTTGAAGGTTCAGAGAATCGCTATGGCTACACCTTC

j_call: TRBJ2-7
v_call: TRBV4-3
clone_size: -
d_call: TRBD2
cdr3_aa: CASSPDPTSATYEQYF
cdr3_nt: TGCGCCAGCAGCCCAGATCCCACTAGCGCAACCTACGAGCAGTACTTC

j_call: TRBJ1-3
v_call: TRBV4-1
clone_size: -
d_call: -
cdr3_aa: CASSQALGSSGNTIYF
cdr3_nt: TGCGCCAGCAGCCAAGCCCTAGGAAGCTCTGGAAACACCATATATTTT

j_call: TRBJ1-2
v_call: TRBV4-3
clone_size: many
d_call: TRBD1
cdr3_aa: CASSQAAGTGGWGYTF
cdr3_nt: TGCGCCAGCAGCCAAGCTGCCGGGACAGGGGGCTGGGGCTACACCTTC

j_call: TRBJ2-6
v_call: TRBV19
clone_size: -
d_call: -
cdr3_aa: CASSIPTENVLTF
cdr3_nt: TGTGCCAGTAGTATACCGACAGAAAACGTCCTGACTTTC

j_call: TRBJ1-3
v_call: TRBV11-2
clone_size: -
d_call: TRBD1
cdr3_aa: CASSCLGQPSGNTIYF
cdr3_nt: TGTGCCAGCAGCTGCCTGGGACAGCCCTCTGGAAACACCATATATTTT

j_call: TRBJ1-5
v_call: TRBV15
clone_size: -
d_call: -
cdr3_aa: CATSRGETQHF
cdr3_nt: TGTGCCACCAGCAGAGGAGAGACCCAGCATTTT

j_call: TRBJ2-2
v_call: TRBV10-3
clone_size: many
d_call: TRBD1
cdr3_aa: CAINIGTGANTGELFF
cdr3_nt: TGTGCCATCAATATTGGGACAGGGGCGAACACCGGGGAGCTGTTTTTT

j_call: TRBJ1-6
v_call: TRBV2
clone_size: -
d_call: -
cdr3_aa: CASSEGGRRRGPLHF
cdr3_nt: TGTGCCAGCAGTGAGGGAGGCAGACGGCGAGGACCCCTCCACTTT

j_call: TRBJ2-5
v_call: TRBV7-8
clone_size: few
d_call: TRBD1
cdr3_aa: CASSPGQGAEYF
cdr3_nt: TGTGCCAGCAGCCCGGGACAGGGGGCCGAGTACTTC

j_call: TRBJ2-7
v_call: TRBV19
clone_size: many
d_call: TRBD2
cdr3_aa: CASSYGGRSPYEQYF
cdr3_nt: TGTGCCAGTAGTTACGGCGGGAGGTCGCCTTACGAGCAGTACTTC

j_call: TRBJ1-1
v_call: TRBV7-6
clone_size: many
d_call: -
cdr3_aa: CASSSERGTTEAFF
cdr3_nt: TGTGCCAGCAGCTCCGAGAGGGGGACGACTGAAGCTTTCTTT

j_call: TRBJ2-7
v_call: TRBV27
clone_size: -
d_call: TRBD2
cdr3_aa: CASSFSVLAESSYEQYF
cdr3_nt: TGTGCCAGCAGTTTCTCCGTACTAGCGGAAAGCTCCTACGAGCAGTACTTC

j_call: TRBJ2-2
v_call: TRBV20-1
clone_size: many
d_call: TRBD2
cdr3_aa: CSASLWETSGIFTGELFF
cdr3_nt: TGCAGTGCTAGCCTGTGGGAGACTAGCGGGATATTTACCGGGGAGCTGTTTTTT

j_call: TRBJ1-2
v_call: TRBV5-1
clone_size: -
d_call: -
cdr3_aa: CASSFSTNDGYTF
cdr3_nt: TGCGCCAGCAGCTTTAGTACCAACGATGGCTACACCTTC

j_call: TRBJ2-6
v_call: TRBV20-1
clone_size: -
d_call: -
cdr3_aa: CSAPPKGGANVLTF
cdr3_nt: TGCAGTGCTCCACCCAAGGGAGGGGCCAACGTCCTGACTTTC

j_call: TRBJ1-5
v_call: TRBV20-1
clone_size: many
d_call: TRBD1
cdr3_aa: CSAREGTGKLQPQHF
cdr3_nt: TGCAGTGCTAGAGAAGGGACAGGGAAGTTACAGCCCCAGCATTTT

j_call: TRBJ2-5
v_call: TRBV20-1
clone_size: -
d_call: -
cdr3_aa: CSAPPGMSETQYF
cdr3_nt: TGCAGTGCCCCCCCCGGAATGTCGGAGACCCAGTACTTC

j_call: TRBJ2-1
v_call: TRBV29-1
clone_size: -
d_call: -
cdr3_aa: CSVDMGHSYNEQFF
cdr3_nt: TGCAGCGTTGATATGGGGCACTCCTACAATGAGCAGTTCTTC

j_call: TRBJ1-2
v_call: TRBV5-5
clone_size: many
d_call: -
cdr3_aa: CASSPSLSRNYGYTF
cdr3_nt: TGTGCCAGCAGCCCCTCACTAAGCCGAAACTATGGCTACACCTTC

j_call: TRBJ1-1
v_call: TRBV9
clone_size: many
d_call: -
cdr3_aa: CASSVGWGEAFF
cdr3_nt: TGTGCCAGCAGCGTAGGATGGGGGGAAGCTTTCTTT

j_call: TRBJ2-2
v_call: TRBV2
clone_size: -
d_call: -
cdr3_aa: CAGSQDSGANVLTFGAGELFF
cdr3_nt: -

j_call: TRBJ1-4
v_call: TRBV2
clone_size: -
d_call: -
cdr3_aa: CASSYWEQNEKLFF
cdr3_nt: TGTGCCAGCAGTTATTGGGAACAGAATGAAAAACTGTTTTTT

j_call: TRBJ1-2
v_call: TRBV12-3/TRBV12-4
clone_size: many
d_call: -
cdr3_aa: CASSELRSRDGYTF
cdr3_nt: TGTGCCAGCAGTGAGTTAAGGTCGCGGGATGGCTACACCTTC

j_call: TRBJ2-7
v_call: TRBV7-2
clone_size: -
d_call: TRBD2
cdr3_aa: CASSQAGLAGFYEQYF
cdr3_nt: TGCGCCAGCAGCCAGGCCGGACTAGCGGGCTTCTACGAGCAGTACTTC

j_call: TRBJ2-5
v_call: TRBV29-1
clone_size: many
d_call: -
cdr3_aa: CSVEGPGVEKTQYF
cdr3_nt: TGCAGCGTTGAAGGGCCGGGAGTTGAAAAGACCCAGTACTTC

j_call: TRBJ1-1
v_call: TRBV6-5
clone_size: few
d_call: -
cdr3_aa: CASSYGGSNTEAFF
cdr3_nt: TGTGCCAGCAGTTATGGGGGCTCGAACACTGAAGCTTTCTTT

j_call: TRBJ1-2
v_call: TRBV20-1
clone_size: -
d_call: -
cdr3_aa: CSAMGSGAEISGRTF
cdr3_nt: TGCAGTGCTATGGGTTCCGGGGCGGAGATATCCGGTCGTACCTTC

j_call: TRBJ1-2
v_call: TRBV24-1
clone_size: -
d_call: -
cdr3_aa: CASEGSDYGYTF
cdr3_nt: TGTGCCAGCGAGGGATCGGACTATGGCTACACCTTC

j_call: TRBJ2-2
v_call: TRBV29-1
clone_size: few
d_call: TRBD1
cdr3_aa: CSVRTGNTGELFF
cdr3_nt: TGCAGCGTCCGGACAGGGAACACCGGGGAGCTGTTTTTT

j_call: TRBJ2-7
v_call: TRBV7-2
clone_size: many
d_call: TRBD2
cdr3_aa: CASASGRAREQYF
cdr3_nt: TGTGCCAGCGCTAGCGGGAGGGCCCGCGAGCAGTACTTC

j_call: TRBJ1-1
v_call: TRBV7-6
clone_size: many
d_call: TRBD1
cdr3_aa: CASSLTTGSEAFF
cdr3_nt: TGTGCCAGCAGCCTAACGACAGGGAGTGAAGCTTTCTTT

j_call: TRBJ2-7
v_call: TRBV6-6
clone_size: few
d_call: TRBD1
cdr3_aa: CASSPRQGSLSGYEQYF
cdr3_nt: TGTGCCAGCAGTCCTCGACAGGGGAGTTTGTCGGGCTACGAGCAGTACTTC

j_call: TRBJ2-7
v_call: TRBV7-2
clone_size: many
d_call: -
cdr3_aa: CASSFGDTFSYEQYF
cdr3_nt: TGTGCCAGCAGCTTTGGGGATACTTTCTCCTACGAGCAGTACTTC

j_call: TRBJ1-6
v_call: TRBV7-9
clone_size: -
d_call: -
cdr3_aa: CASRRDIYSPLHF
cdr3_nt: TGTGCCAGCAGAAGGGACATTTATTCACCCCTCCACTTT

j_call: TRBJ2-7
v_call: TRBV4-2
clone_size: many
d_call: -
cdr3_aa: CASGFQGPYEQYF
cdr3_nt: TGTGCCAGCGGGTTTCAGGGGCCCTACGAGCAGTACTTC

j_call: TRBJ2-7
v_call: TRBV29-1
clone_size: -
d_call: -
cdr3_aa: CSGRGHEQYF
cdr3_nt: TGCAGCGGGAGAGGGCACGAGCAGTACTTC

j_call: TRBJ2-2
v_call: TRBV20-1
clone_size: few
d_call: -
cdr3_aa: CSAWGGASTGELFF
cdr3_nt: TGCAGTGCTTGGGGGGGGGCGTCCACCGGGGAGCTGTTTTTT

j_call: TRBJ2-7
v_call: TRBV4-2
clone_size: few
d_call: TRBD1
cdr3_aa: CASSQAPIGTGDSYEQYF
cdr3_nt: TGTGCCAGCAGCCAAGCACCAATCGGGACAGGGGACTCCTACGAGCAGTACTTC

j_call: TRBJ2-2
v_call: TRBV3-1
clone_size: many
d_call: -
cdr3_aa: CASSQGRLQGADRELFF
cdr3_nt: TGTGCCAGCAGCCAGGGTCGCTTACAGGGCGCTGACCGGGAGCTGTTTTTT

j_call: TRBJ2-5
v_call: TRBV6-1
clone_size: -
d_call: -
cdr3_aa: CASRRKGRETQYF
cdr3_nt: TGTGCCAGCAGGCGTAAGGGGCGAGAGACCCAGTACTTC